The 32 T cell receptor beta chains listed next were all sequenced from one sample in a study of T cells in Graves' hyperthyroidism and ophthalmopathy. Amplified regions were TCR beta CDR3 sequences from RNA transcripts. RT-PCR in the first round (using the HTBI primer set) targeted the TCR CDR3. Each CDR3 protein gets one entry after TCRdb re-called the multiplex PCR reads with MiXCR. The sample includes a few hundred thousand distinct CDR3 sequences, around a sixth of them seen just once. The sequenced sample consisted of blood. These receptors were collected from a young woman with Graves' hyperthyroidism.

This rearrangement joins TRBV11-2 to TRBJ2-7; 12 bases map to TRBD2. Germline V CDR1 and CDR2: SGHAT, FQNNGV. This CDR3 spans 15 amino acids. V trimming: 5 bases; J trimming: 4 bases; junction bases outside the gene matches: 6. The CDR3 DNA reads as TGTGCCAGCAGCGACCGGACTAGCGGGAAATACGAGCAGTACTTC. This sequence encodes CASSDRTSGKYEQYF.

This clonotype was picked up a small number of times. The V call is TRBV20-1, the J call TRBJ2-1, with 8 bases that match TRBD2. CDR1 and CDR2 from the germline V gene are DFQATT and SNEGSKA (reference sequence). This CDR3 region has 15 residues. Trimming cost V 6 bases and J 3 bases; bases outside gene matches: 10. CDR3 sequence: CSASSGSRNYNEQFF. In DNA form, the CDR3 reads TGCAGTGCATCCAGCGGGAGCAGGAACTACAATGAGCAGTTCTTC.

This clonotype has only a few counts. CDR3 DNA sequence: TGTGCCAGCAGTCCCCAACCGGAGACCCCTTTTGGCTACACCTTC. The encoded protein is CASSPQPETPFGYTF. The chain recombines TRBV27 with TRBJ1-2; D is uncertain. The germline CDR1 and CDR2 sequences are MNHEY and SMNVEV (reference sequence). The CDR3 sequence is 15 residues long. Deletions cut 5 bases from V and 7 bases from J, with 20 bases between.

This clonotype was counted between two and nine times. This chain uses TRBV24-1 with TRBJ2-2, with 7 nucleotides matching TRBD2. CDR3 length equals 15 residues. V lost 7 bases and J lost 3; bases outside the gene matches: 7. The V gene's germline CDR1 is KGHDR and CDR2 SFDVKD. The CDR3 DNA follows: TGTGCCACCAGCGGGACTAACTTGTACACCGGGGAGCTGTTTTTT. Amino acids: CATSGTNLYTGELFF.

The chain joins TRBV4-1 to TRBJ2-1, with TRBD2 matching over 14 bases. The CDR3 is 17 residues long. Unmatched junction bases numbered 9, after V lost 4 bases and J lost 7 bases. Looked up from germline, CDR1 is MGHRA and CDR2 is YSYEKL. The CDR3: CASSLLGLAGANNEQFF. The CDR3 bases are TGCGCCAGCAGCCTCCTGGGACTAGCGGGAGCTAATAATGAGCAGTTCTTC.

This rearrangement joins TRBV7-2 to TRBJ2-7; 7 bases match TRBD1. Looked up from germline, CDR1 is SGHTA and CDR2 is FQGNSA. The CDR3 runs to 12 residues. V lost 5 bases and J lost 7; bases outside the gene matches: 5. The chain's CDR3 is CASSPGTEEQYF. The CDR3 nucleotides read TGTGCCAGCAGCCCCGGGACAGAAGAGCAGTACTTC.

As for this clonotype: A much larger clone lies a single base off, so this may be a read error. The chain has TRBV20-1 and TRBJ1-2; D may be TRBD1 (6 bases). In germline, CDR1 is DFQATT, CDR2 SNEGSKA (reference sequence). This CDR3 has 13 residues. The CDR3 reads CSASTGPNYGCTF. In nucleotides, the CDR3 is TGCAGTGCTAGCACAGGGCCAAACTATGGCTGCACCTTC.

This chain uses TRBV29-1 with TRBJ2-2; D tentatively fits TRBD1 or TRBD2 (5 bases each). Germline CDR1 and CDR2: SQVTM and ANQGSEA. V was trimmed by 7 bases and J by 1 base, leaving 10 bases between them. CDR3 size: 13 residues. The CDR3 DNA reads TGCAGCGGACAGAGGGAGAACACCGGGGAGCTGTTTTTT. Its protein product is CSGQRENTGELFF.

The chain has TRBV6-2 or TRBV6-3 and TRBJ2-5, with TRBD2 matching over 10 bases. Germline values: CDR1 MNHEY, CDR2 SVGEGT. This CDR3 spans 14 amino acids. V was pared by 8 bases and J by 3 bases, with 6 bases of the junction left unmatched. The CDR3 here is CASGRGTSEETQYF. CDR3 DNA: TGTGCCAGCGGCCGCGGGACTAGCGAAGAGACCCAGTACTTC.

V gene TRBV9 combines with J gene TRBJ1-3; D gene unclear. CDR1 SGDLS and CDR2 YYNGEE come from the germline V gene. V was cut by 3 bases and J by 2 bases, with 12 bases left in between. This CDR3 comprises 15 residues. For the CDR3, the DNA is TGTGCCAGCAGCGCCACGGACGGACCTGGAAACACCATATATTTT. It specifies CASSATDGPGNTIYF.

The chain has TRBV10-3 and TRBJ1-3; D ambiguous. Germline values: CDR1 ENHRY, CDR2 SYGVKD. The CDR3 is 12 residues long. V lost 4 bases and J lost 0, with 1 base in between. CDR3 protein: CAISASGNTIYF. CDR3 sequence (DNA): TGTGCCATCAGTGCCTCTGGAAACACCATATATTTT.

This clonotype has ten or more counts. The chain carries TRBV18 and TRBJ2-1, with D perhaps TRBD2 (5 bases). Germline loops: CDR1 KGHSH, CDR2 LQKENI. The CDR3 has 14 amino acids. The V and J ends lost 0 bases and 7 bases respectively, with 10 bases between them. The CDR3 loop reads CASSPPSTSNEQFF. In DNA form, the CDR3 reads TGTGCCAGCTCACCACCTTCCACTAGTAATGAGCAGTTCTTC.

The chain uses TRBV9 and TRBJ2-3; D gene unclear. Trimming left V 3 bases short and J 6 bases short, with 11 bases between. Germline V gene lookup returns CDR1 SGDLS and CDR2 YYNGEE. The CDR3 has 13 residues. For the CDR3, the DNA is TGTGCCAGCAGCGCCCCTCGGTACGATACGCAGTATTTT. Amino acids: CASSAPRYDTQYF.

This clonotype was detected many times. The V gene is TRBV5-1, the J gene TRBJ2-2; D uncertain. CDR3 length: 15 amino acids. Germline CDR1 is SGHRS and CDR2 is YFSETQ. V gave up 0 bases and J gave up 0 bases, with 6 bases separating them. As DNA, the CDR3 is TGCGCCAGCAGCTTGGCGACCTCGAACACCGGGGAGCTGTTTTTT. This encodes CASSLATSNTGELFF. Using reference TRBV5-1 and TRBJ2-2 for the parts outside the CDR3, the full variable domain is KAGVTQTPRYLIKTRGQQVTLSCSPISGHRSVSWYQQTPGQGLQFLFEYFSETQRNKGNFPGRFSGRQFSNSRSEMNVSTLELGDSALYLCASSLATSNTGELFFGEGSRLTVL.

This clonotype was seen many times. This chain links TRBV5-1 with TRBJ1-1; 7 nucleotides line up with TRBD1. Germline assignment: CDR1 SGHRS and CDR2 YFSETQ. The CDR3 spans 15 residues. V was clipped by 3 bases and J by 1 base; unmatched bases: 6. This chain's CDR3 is CASSYATGANTEAFF. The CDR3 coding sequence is TGCGCCAGCAGCTACGCAACAGGGGCGAACACTGAAGCTTTCTTT.

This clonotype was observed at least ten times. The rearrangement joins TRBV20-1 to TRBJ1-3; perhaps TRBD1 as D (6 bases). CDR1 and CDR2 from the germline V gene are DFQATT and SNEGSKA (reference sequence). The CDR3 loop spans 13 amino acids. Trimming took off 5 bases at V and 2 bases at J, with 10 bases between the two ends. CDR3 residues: CSALRTAGNTIYF. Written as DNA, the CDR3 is TGCAGTGCTTTAAGGACAGCTGGAAACACCATATATTTT.

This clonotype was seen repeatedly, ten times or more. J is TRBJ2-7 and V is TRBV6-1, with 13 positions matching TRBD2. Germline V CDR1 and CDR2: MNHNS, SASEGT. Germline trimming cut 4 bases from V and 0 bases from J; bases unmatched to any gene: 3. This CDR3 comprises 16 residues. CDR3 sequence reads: CASSVRLAGGSYEQYF. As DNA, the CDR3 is TGTGCCAGCAGTGTAAGACTAGCGGGAGGCTCCTACGAGCAGTACTTC.

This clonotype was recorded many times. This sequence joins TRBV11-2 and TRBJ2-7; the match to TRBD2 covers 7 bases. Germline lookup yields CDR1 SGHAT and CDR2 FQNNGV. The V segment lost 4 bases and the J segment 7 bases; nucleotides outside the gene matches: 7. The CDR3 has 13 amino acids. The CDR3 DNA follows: TGTGCCAGCAGCTCAGGACTAGTTTGGGAGCAGTACTTC. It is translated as CASSSGLVWEQYF.

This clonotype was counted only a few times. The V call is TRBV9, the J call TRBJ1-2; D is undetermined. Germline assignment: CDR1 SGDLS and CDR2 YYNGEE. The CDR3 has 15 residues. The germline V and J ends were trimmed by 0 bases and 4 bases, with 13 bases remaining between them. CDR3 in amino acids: CASSVEERGGYGYTF. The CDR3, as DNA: TGTGCCAGCAGCGTAGAGGAACGAGGTGGCTATGGCTACACCTTC. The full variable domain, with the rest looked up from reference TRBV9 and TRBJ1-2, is DSGVTQTPKHLITATGQRVTLRCSPRSGDLSVYWYQQSLDQGLQFLIQYYNGEERAKGNILERFSAQQFPDLHSELNLSSLELGDSALYFCASSVEERGGYGYTFGSGTRLTVV.

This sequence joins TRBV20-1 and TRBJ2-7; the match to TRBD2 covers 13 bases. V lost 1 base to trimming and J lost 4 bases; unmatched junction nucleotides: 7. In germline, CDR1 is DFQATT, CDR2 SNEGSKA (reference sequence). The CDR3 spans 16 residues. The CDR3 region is CSARAPRTSGSYEQYF. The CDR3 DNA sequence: TGCAGTGCTAGAGCCCCTCGGACTAGCGGGAGTTACGAGCAGTACTTC.

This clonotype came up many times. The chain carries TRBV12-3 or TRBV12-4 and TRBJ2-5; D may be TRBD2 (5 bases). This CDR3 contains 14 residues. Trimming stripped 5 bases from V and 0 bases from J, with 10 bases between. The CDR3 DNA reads TGTGCCAGCAGTAAAGGACTCGACCAAGAGACCCAGTACTTC. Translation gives CASSKGLDQETQYF.

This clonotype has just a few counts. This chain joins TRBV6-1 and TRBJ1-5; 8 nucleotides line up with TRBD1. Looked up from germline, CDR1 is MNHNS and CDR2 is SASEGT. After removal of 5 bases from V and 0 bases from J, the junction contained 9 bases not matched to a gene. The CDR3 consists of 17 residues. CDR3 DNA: TGTGCCAGCAGTTCCAACAGGGGGGGCTATAGCAATCAGCCCCAGCATTTT. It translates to CASSSNRGGYSNQPQHF.

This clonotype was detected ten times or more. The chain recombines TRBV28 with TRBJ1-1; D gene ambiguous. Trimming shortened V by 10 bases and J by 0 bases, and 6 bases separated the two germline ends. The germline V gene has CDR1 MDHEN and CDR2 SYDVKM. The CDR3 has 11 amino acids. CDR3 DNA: TGTGCCATACAAATGAACACTGAAGCTTTCTTT. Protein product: CAIQMNTEAFF.

CDR3 sequence (DNA): TGTGCCAGCAGTTACTCCGTCGGCTACACCTTC. This sequence encodes CASSYSVGYTF. The V gene is TRBV6-2 or TRBV6-3, the J gene TRBJ1-2; D gene ambiguous. The V and J ends lost 0 bases and 8 bases respectively, with 4 bases between them. CDR1 is MNHEY and CDR2 is SVGEGT in the germline V gene. The CDR3 is 11 amino acids.

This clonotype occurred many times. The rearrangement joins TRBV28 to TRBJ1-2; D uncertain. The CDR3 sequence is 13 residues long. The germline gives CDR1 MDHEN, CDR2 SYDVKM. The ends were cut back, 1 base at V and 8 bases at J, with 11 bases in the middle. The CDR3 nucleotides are TGTGCCAGCAGTTTATTAGAGGGTCGGGGCTACACCTTC. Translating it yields CASSLLEGRGYTF.

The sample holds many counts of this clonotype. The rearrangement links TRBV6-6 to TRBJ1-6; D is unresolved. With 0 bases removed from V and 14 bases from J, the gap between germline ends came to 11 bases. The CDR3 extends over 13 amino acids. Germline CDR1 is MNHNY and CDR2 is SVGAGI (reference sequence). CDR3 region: CASSYSSSRTLHF. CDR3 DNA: TGTGCCAGCAGTTACTCGAGTTCCAGGACCCTCCACTTT.

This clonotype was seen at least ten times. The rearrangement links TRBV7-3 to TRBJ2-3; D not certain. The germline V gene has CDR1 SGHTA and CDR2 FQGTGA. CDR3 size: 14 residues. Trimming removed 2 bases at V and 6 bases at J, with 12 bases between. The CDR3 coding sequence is TGTGCCAGCAGCTTACTAGGCCGTCCCGATACGCAGTATTTT. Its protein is CASSLLGRPDTQYF.

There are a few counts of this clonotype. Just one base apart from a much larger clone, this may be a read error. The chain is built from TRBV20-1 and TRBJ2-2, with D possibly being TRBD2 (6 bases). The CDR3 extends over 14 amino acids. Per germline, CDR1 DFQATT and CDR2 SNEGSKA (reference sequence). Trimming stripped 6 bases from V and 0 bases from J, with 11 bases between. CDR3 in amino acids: CSAKRVANTGELFF. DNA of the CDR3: TGCAGTGCCAAGCGGGTGGCGAACACCGGGGAGCTGTTTTTT.

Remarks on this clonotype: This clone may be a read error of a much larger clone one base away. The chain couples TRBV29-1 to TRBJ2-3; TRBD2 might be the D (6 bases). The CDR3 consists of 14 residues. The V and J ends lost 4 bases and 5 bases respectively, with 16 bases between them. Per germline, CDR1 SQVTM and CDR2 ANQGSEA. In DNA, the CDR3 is TGCAGCGTTGTAAAAGGAGGGTCCGAAGATACGCAGTATTTT. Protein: CSVVKGGSEDTQYF.

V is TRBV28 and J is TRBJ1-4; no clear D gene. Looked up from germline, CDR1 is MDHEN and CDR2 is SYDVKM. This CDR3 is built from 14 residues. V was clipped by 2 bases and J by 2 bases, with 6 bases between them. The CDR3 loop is CASSLASTNEKLFF. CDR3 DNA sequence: TGTGCCAGCAGTTTAGCAAGTACTAATGAAAAACTGTTTTTT. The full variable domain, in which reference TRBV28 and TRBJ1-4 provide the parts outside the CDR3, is DVKVTQSSRYLVKRTGEKVFLECVQDMDHENMFWYRQDPGLGLRLIYFSYDVKMKEKGDIPEGYSVSREKKERFSLILESASTNQTSMYLCASSLASTNEKLFFGSGTQLSVL.

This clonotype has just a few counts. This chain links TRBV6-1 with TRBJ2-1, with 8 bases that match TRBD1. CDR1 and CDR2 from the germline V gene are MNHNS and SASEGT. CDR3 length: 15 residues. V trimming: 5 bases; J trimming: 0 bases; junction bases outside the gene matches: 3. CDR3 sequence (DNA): TGTGCCAGCAGTAGACAGGGGAGCTCCTACAATGAGCAGTTCTTC. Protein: CASSRQGSSYNEQFF.

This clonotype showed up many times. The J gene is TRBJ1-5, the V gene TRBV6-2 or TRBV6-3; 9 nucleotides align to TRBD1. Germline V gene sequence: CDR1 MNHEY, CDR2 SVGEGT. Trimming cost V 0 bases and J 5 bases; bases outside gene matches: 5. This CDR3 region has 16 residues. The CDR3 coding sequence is TGTGCCAGCAGTTACTCATCCCGGACAGGGGATCAGCCCCAGCATTTT. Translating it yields CASSYSSRTGDQPQHF.